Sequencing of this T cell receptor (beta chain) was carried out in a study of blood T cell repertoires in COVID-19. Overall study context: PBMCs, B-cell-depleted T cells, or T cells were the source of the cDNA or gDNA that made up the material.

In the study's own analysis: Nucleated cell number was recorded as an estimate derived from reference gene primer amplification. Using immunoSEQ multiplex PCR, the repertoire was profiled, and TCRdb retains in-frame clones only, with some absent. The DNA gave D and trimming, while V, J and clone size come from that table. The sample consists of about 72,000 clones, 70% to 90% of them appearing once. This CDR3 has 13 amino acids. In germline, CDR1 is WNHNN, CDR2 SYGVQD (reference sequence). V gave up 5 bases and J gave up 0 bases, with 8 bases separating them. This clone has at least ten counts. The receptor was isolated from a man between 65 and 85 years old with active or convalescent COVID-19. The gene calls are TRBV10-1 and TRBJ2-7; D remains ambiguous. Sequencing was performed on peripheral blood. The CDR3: CASSQGVSYEQYF. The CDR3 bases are TGCGCCAGCAGTCAAGGAGTCTCCTACGAGCAGTACTTC.